The source of this T cell receptor (beta chain) is a study of cytomegalovirus exposure and HLA in healthy donors. The PCR used 60 Vbeta and 13 Jbeta primers. The data were produced by immunoSEQ multiplex PCR, yet TCRdb's version contains in-frame clones alone and is incomplete. Here the sample spans about 160,000 clones, 55% to 80% being singletons. Germline CDR1 and CDR2: SGHTA and FQGTGA. The ends were cut back, 1 base at V and 1 base at J, with 7 bases in the middle. CDR3 size: 14 residues. Sample: PBMCs. This chain links TRBV7-3 with TRBJ1-1; D is unresolved. This clonotype originated in a woman aged 18-29 years in good health and CMV-seropositive. The CDR3 region has the DNA TGTGCCAGCAGCTTAAACGGCGGGAACACTGAAGCTTTCTTT. Its protein product is CASSLNGGNTEAFF. The variable domain in full, with the rest retrieved from reference TRBV7-3 and TRBJ1-1, is GAGVSQTPSNKVTEKGKYVELRCDPISGHTALYWYRQSLGQGPEFLIYFQGTGAADDSGLPNDRFFAVRPEGSVSTLKIQRTERGDSAVYLCASSLNGGNTEAFFGQGTRLTVV.